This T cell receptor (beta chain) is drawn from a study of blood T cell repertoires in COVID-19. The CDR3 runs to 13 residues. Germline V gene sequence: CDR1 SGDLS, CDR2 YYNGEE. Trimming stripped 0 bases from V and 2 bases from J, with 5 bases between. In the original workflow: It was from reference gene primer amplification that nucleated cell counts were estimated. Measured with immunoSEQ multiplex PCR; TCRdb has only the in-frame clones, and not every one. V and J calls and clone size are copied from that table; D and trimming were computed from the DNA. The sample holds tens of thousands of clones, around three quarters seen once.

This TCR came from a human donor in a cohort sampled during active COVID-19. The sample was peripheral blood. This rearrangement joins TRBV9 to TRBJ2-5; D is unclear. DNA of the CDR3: TGTGCCAGCAGCGTAGGTCCGCAAGAGACCCAGTACTTC. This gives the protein CASSVGPQETQYF.